The entry that follows covers one TCR beta chain sequence. Each CDR3 protein is one row after TCRdb ran MiXCR on the PCR reads. The sample holds 80,000 to 130,000 distinct CDR3 sequences, 36% seen once. This record comes from a study of molecular identifiers for immune sequencing clone quantification. CDR1 and CDR2 from the germline V gene are MNHEY and SVGAGI. This CDR3 has 14 amino acids. V lost 6 bases to trimming and J lost 2 bases, with 11 bases between them. The sample was naive CD8+ T cells from blood, with Jurkat cell RNA spiked in. Specified subset: FACS-sorted CD8+CD4-CCR7+CD45RA+ naive T cells. The rearrangement links TRBV6-5 to TRBJ2-1; D possibly corresponds to TRBD1 (5 bases). This receptor was obtained from a human donor in good health. Some libraries in this study had Jurkat cell RNA spiked in. CDR3 protein: CASSTTETYNEQFF. The CDR3 coding sequence is TGTGCCAGCAGCACGACAGAGACCTACAATGAGCAGTTCTTC.